A selection of T cell receptor beta chains follows, all from one sample in a study of blood T cell repertoires in COVID-19. Method: immunoSEQ multiplex PCR; TCRdb's copy keeps in-frame clones and lacks some. The sample yields 150,000 to 200,000 clones, approximately 83% seen once. Sequenced input: PBMCs or T cells enriched from blood (not recorded which). These TCRs come from a man in his 70s who had been exposed to COVID-19. The CDR3 runs from the conserved cysteine through the conserved F or W. Each record gives: D gene, V gene, clone size, J gene, CDR3 DNA, CDR3 protein. D genes are given only for firm matches. A row's size may be missing; if present it is once, few, many or a size class.

D gene: NA
V gene: TRBV27
clone size: NA
J gene: TRBJ2-3
CDR3 DNA: TGTGCCAGCAGTTTAACGGGAGACGCCACAGATACGCAGTATTTT
CDR3 protein: CASSLTGDATDTQYF

D gene: NA
V gene: TRBV28
clone size: NA
J gene: TRBJ1-1
CDR3 DNA: TGTGCCAGCAGTTACGGGACACTTAACACTGAAGCTTTCTTT
CDR3 protein: CASSYGTLNTEAFF

D gene: TRBD2
V gene: TRBV2
clone size: NA
J gene: TRBJ2-7
CDR3 DNA: TGTGCCAGCAGTGAAGCTGGCTACAGCGGGATACTTGGGGAGCAGTACTTC
CDR3 protein: CASSEAGYSGILGEQYF

D gene: TRBD1
V gene: TRBV3-1/TRBV3-2
clone size: few
J gene: TRBJ2-7
CDR3 DNA: TGTGCCAGCAGCCAAGACGGGACAGGGCACGACGAGCAGTACTTC
CDR3 protein: CASSQDGTGHDEQYF

D gene: NA
V gene: TRBV30
clone size: NA
J gene: TRBJ2-7
CDR3 DNA: TGTGCCTGGAGTGGTGGGGCCCCCTACGAGCAGTACTTC
CDR3 protein: CAWSGGAPYEQYF

D gene: TRBD1
V gene: TRBV7-9
clone size: NA
J gene: TRBJ2-2
CDR3 DNA: TGTGCCAGCAGCTGGACAGGGTCCCGGGCATCGGCCACCGGGGAGCTGTTTTTT
CDR3 protein: CASSWTGSRASATGELFF

D gene: TRBD2
V gene: TRBV13
clone size: once
J gene: TRBJ2-1
CDR3 DNA: TGTGCCAGCAGCTTAGAAGCGTTTGTTACGAGCGGGAGAAATAATGAGCAGTTCTTC
CDR3 protein: CASSLEAFVTSGRNNEQFF

D gene: TRBD1
V gene: TRBV7-6
clone size: NA
J gene: TRBJ2-1
CDR3 DNA: TGTGCCAGCAGCCCTATTTCCGGGACAGGGCTAAGTGAGCAGTTCTTC
CDR3 protein: CASSPISGTGLSEQFF

D gene: NA
V gene: TRBV24-1
clone size: few
J gene: TRBJ2-3
CDR3 DNA: TGTGCCACTTCACCGGGGGGCCTTGATACGCAGTATTTT
CDR3 protein: CATSPGGLDTQYF

D gene: NA
V gene: TRBV9
clone size: NA
J gene: TRBJ2-1
CDR3 DNA: TGTGCCAGCGCCGGACGGGGCGGGATGTCTAGGGATGAGCAGTTCTTC
CDR3 protein: CASAGRGGMSRDEQFF

D gene: NA
V gene: TRBV6-8
clone size: once
J gene: TRBJ1-1
CDR3 DNA: TGTGCCAGGGTTCAGACAGGGAACACTGAAGCTTTCTTT
CDR3 protein: CARVQTGNTEAFF

D gene: TRBD1
V gene: TRBV28
clone size: NA
J gene: TRBJ1-5
CDR3 DNA: TGTGCCAGCAGTTTAAGGGGGCCAAGCAATCAGCCCCAGCATTTT
CDR3 protein: CASSLRGPSNQPQHF

D gene: NA
V gene: TRBV5-6
clone size: NA
J gene: TRBJ1-2
CDR3 DNA: TGTGCCAGCAGTTTCAGTTCCGGCTACACCTTC
CDR3 protein: CASSFSSGYTF

D gene: TRBD1
V gene: TRBV29-1
clone size: few
J gene: TRBJ1-2
CDR3 DNA: TGCAGCGTTGAACGGAGGGGACAGGGGGACTATGGCTACACCTTC
CDR3 protein: CSVERRGQGDYGYTF

D gene: TRBD1
V gene: TRBV6-5
clone size: NA
J gene: TRBJ1-4
CDR3 DNA: TGTGCCCACGGGACAGCGAATGAAAAACTGTTTTTT
CDR3 protein: CAHGTANEKLFF

D gene: TRBD2
V gene: TRBV6-5
clone size: NA
J gene: TRBJ2-5
CDR3 DNA: TGTGCCAGCAGAACCACGGGGGGAATCCAAGAGACCCAGTACTTC
CDR3 protein: CASRTTGGIQETQYF

D gene: TRBD1
V gene: TRBV19
clone size: NA
J gene: TRBJ1-1
CDR3 DNA: TGTGCCAGTAGTATACAGGGGGCCAACACTGAAGCTTTCTTT
CDR3 protein: CASSIQGANTEAFF

D gene: NA
V gene: TRBV5-1
clone size: NA
J gene: TRBJ1-1
CDR3 DNA: TGCGCCAGCTCCGGAGGGGGGGACATGAACACTGAAGCTTTCTTT
CDR3 protein: CASSGGGDMNTEAFF

D gene: NA
V gene: TRBV28
clone size: once
J gene: TRBJ1-5
CDR3 DNA: TGTGCCAGCAGTTTATTCCCCGGGATGCGGCGGTATAGCAATCAGCCCCAGCATTTT
CDR3 protein: CASSLFPGMRRYSNQPQHF

D gene: TRBD1
V gene: TRBV6-5
clone size: NA
J gene: TRBJ2-1
CDR3 DNA: TGTGCCAGCAGTTACAAGGGACAGCTATACAATGAGCAGTTCTTC
CDR3 protein: CASSYKGQLYNEQFF

D gene: NA
V gene: TRBV6-5
clone size: NA
J gene: TRBJ2-5
CDR3 DNA: TGTGCCAGCAGTCGGACGGGGTACCAAGAGACCCAGTACTTC
CDR3 protein: CASSRTGYQETQYF

D gene: TRBD1
V gene: TRBV18
clone size: NA
J gene: TRBJ2-5
CDR3 DNA: TGTGCCAGCTCGCGGGGGACAGGGGCGTTTGAGACCCAGTACTTC
CDR3 protein: CASSRGTGAFETQYF

D gene: TRBD2
V gene: TRBV5-1
clone size: few
J gene: TRBJ2-1
CDR3 DNA: TGCGCCAGCAGCGCCAATAGCGGGAGTTCCAATGAGCAGTTCTTC
CDR3 protein: CASSANSGSSNEQFF

D gene: NA
V gene: TRBV19
clone size: once
J gene: TRBJ2-3
CDR3 DNA: TGTGCCAGTAAAAGCGGTACCACAGATACGCAGTATTTT
CDR3 protein: CASKSGTTDTQYF

D gene: NA
V gene: TRBV19
clone size: NA
J gene: TRBJ1-1
CDR3 DNA: TGTGCCAGTAGTATGGGAGGCCGGAACACTGAAGCTTTCTTT
CDR3 protein: CASSMGGRNTEAFF

D gene: NA
V gene: TRBV28
clone size: NA
J gene: TRBJ1-2
CDR3 DNA: TGTGCCAGCAGTTTACTCACACAGGGTAGCCATGGCTACACCTTC
CDR3 protein: CASSLLTQGSHGYTF

D gene: NA
V gene: TRBV30
clone size: NA
J gene: TRBJ1-2
CDR3 DNA: TGTGCCTGGGAATGGGGCAGGGGTACCCTCTACACCTTC
CDR3 protein: CAWEWGRGTLYTF

D gene: TRBD2
V gene: TRBV7-9
clone size: NA
J gene: TRBJ2-7
CDR3 DNA: TGTGCCAGCAGCCGGGACTACTTCTACGAGCAGTACTTC
CDR3 protein: CASSRDYFYEQYF

D gene: TRBD1
V gene: TRBV7-2
clone size: NA
J gene: TRBJ1-5
CDR3 DNA: TGTGCCAGCAGCTTCTTACCCCGGACAGGGGTGAATGATCAGCCCCAGCATTTT
CDR3 protein: CASSFLPRTGVNDQPQHF